This T cell receptor (beta chain) was obtained from a study of beta chain features in type 1 diabetes. Turning to the study itself: Across every sample, around 98 million sorted cells were examined in total. General study points: Shortening of TCRB CDR3s, moderate but significant, appeared in all four CD4+ subsets of Type 1 diabetes patients. Sequencing used cDNA, and cells with high TCR expression could therefore be over-represented. Naive, central memory and regulatory TCRB repertoires appeared more similar among patients than healthy donors.

This clone has just a few counts. Its antigen is currently unknown. Investigators reverse transcribed all isolated RNA, so they sequenced expressed TCRB transcripts. Profiling relied on immunoSEQ multiplex PCR, and the TCRdb table lists in-frame clones only, not all of them. The sample contains about 650,000 clones, roughly 12% of which appear only once. CDR1 and CDR2 (germline): LGHNA, YNFKEQ. V lost 5 bases and J 2 bases, leaving 1 base between the germline ends. There are 12 residues in the CDR3. Sorting gave populations that all exceeded 95% purity. The TCR was taken from a man aged 30-40 years with type 1 diabetes. The genes are TRBV4-2 and TRBJ1-6, with D hard to call. The sequenced material came from naive CD4+ T cells from blood. CDR3 protein: CASSAYNSPLHF. The DNA for the CDR3 is TGTGCCAGCAGCGCCTATAATTCACCCCTCCACTTT.